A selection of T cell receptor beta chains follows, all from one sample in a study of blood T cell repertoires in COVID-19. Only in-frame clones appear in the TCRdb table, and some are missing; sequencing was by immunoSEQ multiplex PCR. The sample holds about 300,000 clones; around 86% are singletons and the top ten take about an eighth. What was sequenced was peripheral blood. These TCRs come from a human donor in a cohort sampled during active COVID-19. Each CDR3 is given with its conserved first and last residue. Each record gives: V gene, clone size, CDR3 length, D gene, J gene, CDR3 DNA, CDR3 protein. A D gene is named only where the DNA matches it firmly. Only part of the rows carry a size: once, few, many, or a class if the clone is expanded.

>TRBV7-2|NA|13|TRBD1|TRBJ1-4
TGTGCCAGCAGCCCGGGGACAGCTTCCAAACTGTTTTTT
CASSPGTASKLFF
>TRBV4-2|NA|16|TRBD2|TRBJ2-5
TGTGCCAGCAGCCAAGATAGACTAGCGGGAAGAGAGACCCAGTACTTC
CASSQDRLAGRETQYF
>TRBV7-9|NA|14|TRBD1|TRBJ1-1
TGTGCCAGCAGCTCCAGGGGGCGGCTAAACGAAGCTTTCTTT
CASSSRGRLNEAFF
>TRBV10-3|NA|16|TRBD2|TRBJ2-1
TGTGCCATCAGTGATACCGGACTAGCCGCCCGCAATGAGCAGTTCTTC
CAISDTGLAARNEQFF
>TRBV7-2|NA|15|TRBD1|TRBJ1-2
TGTGCCAGCAGCCTCCGGACAGGGGGTAACTATGGCTACACCTTC
CASSLRTGGNYGYTF
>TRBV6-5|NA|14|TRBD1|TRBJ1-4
TGTGCCAGCAAGAGAGACAGGGTGGATGAAAAACTGTTTTTT
CASKRDRVDEKLFF
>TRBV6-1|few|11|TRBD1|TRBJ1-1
TGTGCCAGCAGACAGGGGGCTGAAGCTTTCTTT
CASRQGAEAFF
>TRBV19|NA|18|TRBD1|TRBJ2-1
TGTGCCAGTAGTTTAAACCCGGGACAGAATAACCTCTACAATGAGCAGTTCTTC
CASSLNPGQNNLYNEQFF
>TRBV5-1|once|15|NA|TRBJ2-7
TGCGCCAGCAGCTTGGCGGTTGGGGGCTCCTCCGAGCAGTACTTC
CASSLAVGGSSEQYF
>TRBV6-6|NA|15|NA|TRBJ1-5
TGTGCCGTTACGCGGGGAGGAGGCAGCAATCAGCCCCAGCATTTT
CAVTRGGGSNQPQHF
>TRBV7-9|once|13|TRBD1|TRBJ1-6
TGTGCCAGCAGCTTAGCTCAGGGGGGTCTCCTCCACTTT
CASSLAQGGLLHF
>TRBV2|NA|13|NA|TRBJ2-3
TGTGCCAGCAGTCCCCGTCAAGCAATTGTGCAGTATTTT
CASSPRQAIVQYF
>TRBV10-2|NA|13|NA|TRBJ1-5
TGCGCCAGCAGTACAGGGCTCGGACAGCCCCAGCATTTT
CASSTGLGQPQHF
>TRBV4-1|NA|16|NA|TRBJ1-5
TGCGCCAGCAGCCAAGAAATGAGTGGTAGCAATCAGCCCCAGCATTTT
CASSQEMSGSNQPQHF
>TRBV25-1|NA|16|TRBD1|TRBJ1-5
TGTGCCAGCAGTGAATCAGGGAAGGGGGCTAATCAGCCCCAGCATTTT
CASSESGKGANQPQHF
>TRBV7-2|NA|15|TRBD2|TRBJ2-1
TGTGCCAGCAGCTTCCGGACTAGCGGGGGGAATGAGCAGTTCTTC
CASSFRTSGGNEQFF
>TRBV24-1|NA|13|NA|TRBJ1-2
TGTGCCACCAGTGATTTGCATAACTATGGCTACACCTTC
CATSDLHNYGYTF
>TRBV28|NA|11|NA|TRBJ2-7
TGTGCCAGCAGTTCGGGCTACGAGCAGTACTTC
CASSSGYEQYF